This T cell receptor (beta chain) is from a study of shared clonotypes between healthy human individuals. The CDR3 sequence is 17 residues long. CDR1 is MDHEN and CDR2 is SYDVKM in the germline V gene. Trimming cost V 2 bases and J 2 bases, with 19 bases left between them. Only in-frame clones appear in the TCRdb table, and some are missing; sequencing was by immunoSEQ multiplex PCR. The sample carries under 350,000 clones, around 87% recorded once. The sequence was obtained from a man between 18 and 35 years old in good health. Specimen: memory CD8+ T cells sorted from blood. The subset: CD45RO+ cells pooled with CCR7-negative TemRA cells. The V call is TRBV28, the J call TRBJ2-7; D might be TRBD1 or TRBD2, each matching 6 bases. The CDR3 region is CASSLPLMGGVTYEQYF. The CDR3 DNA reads TGTGCCAGCAGTTTACCTTTAATGGGGGGCGTAACCTACGAGCAGTACTTC. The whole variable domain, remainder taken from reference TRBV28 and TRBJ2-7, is DVKVTQSSRYLVKRTGEKVFLECVQDMDHENMFWYRQDPGLGLRLIYFSYDVKMKEKGDIPEGYSVSREKKERFSLILESASTNQTSMYLCASSLPLMGGVTYEQYFGPGTRLTVT.